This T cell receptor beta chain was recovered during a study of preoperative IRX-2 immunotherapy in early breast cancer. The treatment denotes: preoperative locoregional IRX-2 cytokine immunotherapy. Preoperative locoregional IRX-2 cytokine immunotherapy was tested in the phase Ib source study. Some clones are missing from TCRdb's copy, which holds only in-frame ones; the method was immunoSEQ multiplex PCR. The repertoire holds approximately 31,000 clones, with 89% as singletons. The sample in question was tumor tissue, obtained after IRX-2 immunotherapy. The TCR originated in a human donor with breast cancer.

CDR3: CASSPVQNYGYTF. The CDR3 DNA is TGTGCCAGCTCACCGGTACAAAACTATGGCTACACCTTC. The chain joins TRBV18 to TRBJ1-2; no clear D gene. V lost 3 bases and J 2 bases, leaving 7 bases between the germline ends. This CDR3 is 13 amino acids long. Germline values: CDR1 KGHSH, CDR2 LQKENI.